This T cell receptor (beta chain) was recorded in a study of blood T cell repertoires in COVID-19. TCRdb's table, derived via immunoSEQ multiplex PCR, lists solely in-frame clones and lacks some. Altogether about 220,000 clones are present, 80% to 90% being singletons, with the ten largest covering 4.8%. Trimming took 4 bases from V and 1 from J; bases not matched to a gene: 3. The CDR3 totals 14 residues. Germline lookup yields CDR1 SGDLS and CDR2 YYNGEE. Sequenced material: PBMCs or T cells enriched from blood (not recorded which). The sequence was collected from a woman in her 50s who had been exposed to COVID-19. The chain has TRBV9 and TRBJ2-7; 9 bases map to TRBD1. The CDR3 region is CASSPTGGSYEQYF. The CDR3 nucleotides read TGTGCCAGCAGCCCGACAGGGGGGTCCTACGAGCAGTACTTC.